The clone carrying this T cell receptor (beta chain) was recorded at least ten times. The sample belongs to a study of molecular identifiers for immune sequencing clone quantification. CDR3 length equals 15 residues. Trimming removed 3 bases at V and 4 bases at J, with 13 bases between. CDR1 is MNHEY, CDR2 SVGEGT, per germline. TCRdb processed the PCR reads anew with MiXCR; each CDR3 protein has one entry. The sample has over 600,000 distinct CDR3 sequences; 20% are singletons. Sequencing was done on a sample of naive CD8+ T cells from blood, with Jurkat cell RNA spiked in. Subset reported: FACS-sorted CD8+CD4-CCR7+CD45RA+ naive T cells. The chain joins TRBV6-2 or TRBV6-3 to TRBJ1-5; D unclear. This receptor was taken from a human donor in good health. Some libraries in this study had Jurkat cell RNA spiked in. CDR3 region: CASSYLSAPNQPQHF. CDR3 bases: TGTGCCAGCAGTTATCTGTCCGCTCCAAATCAGCCCCAGCATTTT.